This T cell receptor (beta chain) is from a study of T cells in Graves' hyperthyroidism and ophthalmopathy. This clonotype has just one count. Its antigen remains unknown. Together with thyroid ultrasound, orbital computed tomography, serum thyroxine and TRAb, clinical symptoms were used for diagnoses. Points from the study as a whole: A model of 13 V-J features distinguished ophthalmopathy from stable hyperthyroidism. Also found in blood were most expanded thyroid clonotypes above 0.001.

V lost 5 bases, J lost 6 bases, and 20 bases lay in between. Germline V CDR1 and CDR2: SGHTA, FQGNSA. This CDR3 is 15 amino acids long. Amplified TCR beta CDR3 regions came from RNA transcripts. TCR CDR3 underwent first-round RT-PCR with the HTBI primer set. TCRdb independently ran MiXCR on the multiplex PCR reads; one entry per CDR3 protein. The repertoire includes around 350,000 distinct CDR3 sequences, over 15% of them detected once, and around 3.6% sits in the top ten. This TCR derives from a woman between 18 and 29 years old with Graves' hyperthyroidism. Sequenced input: blood. The chain couples TRBV7-2 to TRBJ2-7; TRBD1 is a possible D gene (6 bases). CDR3 sequence: CASSRLHRDPSEQYF. The CDR3 DNA reads TGTGCCAGCAGCCGGCTCCACAGGGATCCTAGCGAGCAGTACTTC. The variable domain in full, completed from reference TRBV7-2 and TRBJ2-7, reads GAGVSQSPSNKVTEKGKDVELRCDPISGHTALYWYRQSLGQGLEFLIYFQGNSAPDKSGLPSDRFSAERTGGSVSTLTIQRTQQEDSAVYLCASSRLHRDPSEQYFGPGTRLTVT.